This is a list of T cell receptor beta chains from one sample in a study of CD8 T cells in Susac syndrome. Using its own MiXCR run on the immunoSEQ multiplex PCR reads, TCRdb lists one record per CDR3 protein. Here the sample spans about 250,000 distinct CDR3 sequences, 93% being singletons. The sequenced material came from CD4+ T cells from PBMCs. The receptors were sampled from a human donor with multiple sclerosis. CDR3s include the opening cysteine and the closing phenylalanine or tryptophan. D genes are given only for firm matches. Rows may omit the clone size; those that give it use once, few, many or a size class.

D	V	J	size	DNA	CDR3
TRBD1	TRBV14	TRBJ2-7	NA	TGTGCCAGCAGCCACCGACAGGGCGGCTACGAGCAGTACTTC	CASSHRQGGYEQYF
NA	TRBV4-2	TRBJ1-3	once	TGTGCCAGCAGCCAAGATAAGGGTGCGGGAAACACCATATATTTT	CASSQDKGAGNTIYF
NA	TRBV28	TRBJ1-5	NA	TGTGCCAGCAGCCGTGCCGACCGTTATGGCTTCCCCCAGCATTTT	CASSRADRYGFPQHF
NA	TRBV6-5	TRBJ2-5	NA	TGTGCCACCCAGGATTTTACAGAGACCCAGTACTTC	CATQDFTETQYF
NA	TRBV29-1	TRBJ2-2	NA	TGCAGCGTTGAAGAACAGGGGAACACCGGGGAGCTGTTTTTT	CSVEEQGNTGELFF
TRBD2	TRBV20-1	TRBJ2-1	NA	TGCAGTGCTTCGACTAGCTCCCACAATGAGCAGTTCTTC	CSASTSSHNEQFF
NA	TRBV7-2	TRBJ1-6	few	TGTGCCAGCAGGTCAGGGGAATCGGATTCACCCCTCCACTTT	CASRSGESDSPLHF
NA	TRBV3-1	TRBJ2-5	NA	TGTGCCACTAAGCACCCCCAGCTCCAAGAGACCCAGTACTTC	CATKHPQLQETQYF
NA	TRBV3-1	TRBJ1-2	NA	TGTGCCAGCAGCCCGTCCTTTTCCATTATGCCGGTTAACGGAGATGGGGGTGGCTACACCTTC	CASSPSFSIMPVNGDGGGYTF
NA	TRBV30	TRBJ1-1	NA	TGTGCCTCTACTGACCTGGACAGCGATGTTGGTGAAGCTTTCTTT	CASTDLDSDVGEAFF